This TCR beta chain is from a study of blood T cell repertoires in COVID-19. After removal of 1 base from V and 4 bases from J, the junction contained 9 bases not matched to a gene. The germline gives CDR1 MNHEY, CDR2 SMNVEV (reference sequence). The CDR3 has 16 residues. Ages ranged from about 18 to 89 years, with residence in about 24 US areas. Self-reported history from a screening survey and questionnaire set each donor's cohort. A COVID-19 case was met by exposed participants within 2 weeks before study entry. In the authors' workflow: Amplification of reference gene primers was used by the study to estimate nucleated cell counts. The protocol was immunoSEQ multiplex PCR, while the TCRdb copy is restricted to in-frame clones and leaves out a portion. V, J and clone size reflect that table, while D and trimming were determined from the DNA. Of some 190,000 clones listed, 80% are singletons.

The sample taken for sequencing was PBMCs or T cells enriched from blood (not recorded which). The chain carries TRBV27 and TRBJ1-1; TRBD1 aligns across 7 bases. The TCR originated in a man between 60 and 70 years old who had been exposed to COVID-19. The CDR3 nucleotides are TGTGCCAGCAGTTTATACGACAGGGTAAGGGGCACTGAAGCTTTCTTT. Translated, it gives CASSLYDRVRGTEAFF.